This T cell receptor beta chain was profiled in a study of cytomegalovirus exposure and HLA in healthy donors. It was with 60 Vbeta and 13 Jbeta primers that the PCR ran. The table came from immunoSEQ multiplex PCR; TCRdb's copy has only in-frame clones and leaves some out. The top ten clones hold under 0.75% of a sample with some 160,000 clones, roughly 85% of them seen once. The table lists this clone with a count of one. Antigen: not known. The V and J ends lost 4 bases and 0 bases, in that order; junction bases with no gene match: 4. This CDR3 region has 16 residues. The germline V gene encodes CDR1 KGHSH and CDR2 LQKENI. Regarding the study as a whole: Earlier analysis found most TCR beta V segments productive about 87% or about 30% of the time. Some V segments, TRBV6-2 and TRBV6-3 among them, were indistinguishable and were therefore excluded. Presence/absence analyses assumed roughly uniform sequencing depth across donors. Reportedly, fewer N-insertions than the approximately 600-donor mean appeared in an Asian-associated ancestry cluster in a later analysis.

The chain is built from TRBV18 and TRBJ2-5; 11 bases are shared with TRBD2. The specimen was PBMCs. The sequence came from a woman between 40 and 55 years old in good health and CMV-seronegative. The CDR3 sequence is CASSLRTSGYQETQYF. The CDR3, as DNA: TGTGCCAGCTCACTCAGGACTAGCGGGTACCAAGAGACCCAGTACTTC.